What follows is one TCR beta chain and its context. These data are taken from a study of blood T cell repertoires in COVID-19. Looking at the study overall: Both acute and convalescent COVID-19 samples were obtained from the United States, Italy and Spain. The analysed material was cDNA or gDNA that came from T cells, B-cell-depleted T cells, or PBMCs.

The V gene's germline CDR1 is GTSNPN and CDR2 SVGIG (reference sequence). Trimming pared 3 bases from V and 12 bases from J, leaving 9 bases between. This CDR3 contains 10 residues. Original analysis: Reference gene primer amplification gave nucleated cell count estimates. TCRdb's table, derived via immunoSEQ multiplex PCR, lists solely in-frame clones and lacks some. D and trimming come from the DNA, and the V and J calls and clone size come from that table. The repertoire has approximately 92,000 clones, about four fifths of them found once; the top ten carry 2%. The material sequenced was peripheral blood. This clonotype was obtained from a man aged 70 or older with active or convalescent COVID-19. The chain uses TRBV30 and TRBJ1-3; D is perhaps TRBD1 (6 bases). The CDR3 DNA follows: TGTGCCTGGAGCGGACAGCACATATATTTT. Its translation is CAWSGQHIYF.